This T cell receptor (beta chain) came from a study of PD-1 blockade in classical Hodgkin lymphoma. TCRdb's copy holds only in-frame clones and misses some; the assay was immunoSEQ multiplex PCR. Of 25,000 to 30,000 clones in the sample, less than 85% were seen once. Every patient had relapsed following autologous stem cell transplantation, and cohorts differed in brentuximab vedotin exposure. The CDR3 is made up of 15 amino acids. Germline V gene sequence: CDR1 LNHDA, CDR2 SQIVND (reference sequence). The germline V and J ends were trimmed by 6 bases and 2 bases, with 13 bases remaining between them.

The chain has TRBV19 and TRBJ2-2; D might be TRBD1 (5 bases). The origin of this receptor is a human donor with classical Hodgkin lymphoma. The material sequenced was peripheral blood mononuclear cells (PBMCs), taken before the second cycle of nivolumab. The CDR3 spells CASSPPDTNTGELFF. The CDR3 nucleotides are TGTGCCAGTAGCCCACCGGACACAAACACCGGGGAGCTGTTTTTT.